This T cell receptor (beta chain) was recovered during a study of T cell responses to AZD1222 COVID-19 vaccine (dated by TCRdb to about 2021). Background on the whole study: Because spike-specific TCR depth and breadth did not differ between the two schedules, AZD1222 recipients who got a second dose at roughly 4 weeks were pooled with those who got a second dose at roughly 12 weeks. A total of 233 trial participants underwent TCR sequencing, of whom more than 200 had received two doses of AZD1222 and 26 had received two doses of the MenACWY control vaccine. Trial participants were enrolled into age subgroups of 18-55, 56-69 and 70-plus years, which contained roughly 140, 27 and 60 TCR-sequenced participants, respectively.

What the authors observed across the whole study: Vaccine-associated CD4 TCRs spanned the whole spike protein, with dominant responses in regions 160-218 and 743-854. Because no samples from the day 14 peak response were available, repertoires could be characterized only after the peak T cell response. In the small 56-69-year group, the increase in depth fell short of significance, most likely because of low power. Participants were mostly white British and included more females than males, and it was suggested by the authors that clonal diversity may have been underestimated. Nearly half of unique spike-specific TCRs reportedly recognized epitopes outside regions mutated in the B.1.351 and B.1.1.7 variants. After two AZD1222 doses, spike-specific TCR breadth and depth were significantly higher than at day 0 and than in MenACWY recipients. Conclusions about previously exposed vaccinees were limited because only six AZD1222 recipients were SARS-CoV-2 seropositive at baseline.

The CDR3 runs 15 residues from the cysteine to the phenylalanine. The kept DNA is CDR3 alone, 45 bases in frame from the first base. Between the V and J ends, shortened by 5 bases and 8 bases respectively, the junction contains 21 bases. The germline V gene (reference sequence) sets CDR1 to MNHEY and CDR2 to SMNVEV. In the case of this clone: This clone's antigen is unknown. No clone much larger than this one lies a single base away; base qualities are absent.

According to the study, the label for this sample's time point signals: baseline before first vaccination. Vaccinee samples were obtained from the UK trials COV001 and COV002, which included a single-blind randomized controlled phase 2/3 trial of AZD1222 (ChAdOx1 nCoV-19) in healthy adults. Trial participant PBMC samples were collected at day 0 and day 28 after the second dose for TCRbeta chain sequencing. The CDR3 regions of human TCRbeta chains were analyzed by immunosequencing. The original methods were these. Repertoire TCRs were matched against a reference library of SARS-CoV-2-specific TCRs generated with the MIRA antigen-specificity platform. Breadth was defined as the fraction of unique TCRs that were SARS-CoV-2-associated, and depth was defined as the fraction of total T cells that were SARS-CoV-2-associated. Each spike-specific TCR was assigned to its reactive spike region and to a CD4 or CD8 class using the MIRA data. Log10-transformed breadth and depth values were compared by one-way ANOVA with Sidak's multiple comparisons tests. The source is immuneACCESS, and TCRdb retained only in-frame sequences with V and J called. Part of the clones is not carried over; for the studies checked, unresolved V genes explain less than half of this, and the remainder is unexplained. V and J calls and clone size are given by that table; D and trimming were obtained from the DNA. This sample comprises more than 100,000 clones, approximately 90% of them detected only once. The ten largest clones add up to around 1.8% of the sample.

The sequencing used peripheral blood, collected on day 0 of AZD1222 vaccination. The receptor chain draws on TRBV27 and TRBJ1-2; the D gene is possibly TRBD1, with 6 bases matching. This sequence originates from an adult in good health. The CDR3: CASSAAGGGMEGYTF. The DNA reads TGTGCCAGCAGTGCCGCTGGGGGGGGCATGGAAGGCTACACCTTC.